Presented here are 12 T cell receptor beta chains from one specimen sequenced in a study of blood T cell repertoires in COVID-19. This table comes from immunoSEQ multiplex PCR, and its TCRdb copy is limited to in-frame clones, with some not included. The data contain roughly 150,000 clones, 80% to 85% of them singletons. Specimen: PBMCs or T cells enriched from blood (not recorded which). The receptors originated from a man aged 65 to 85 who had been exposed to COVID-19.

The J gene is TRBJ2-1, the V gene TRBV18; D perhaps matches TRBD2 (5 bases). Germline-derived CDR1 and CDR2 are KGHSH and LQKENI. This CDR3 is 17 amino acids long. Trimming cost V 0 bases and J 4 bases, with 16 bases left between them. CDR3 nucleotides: TGTGCCAGCTCACCACCTGGTAGCGCGACGGTTTACAATGAGCAGTTCTTC. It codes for CASSPPGSATVYNEQFF.

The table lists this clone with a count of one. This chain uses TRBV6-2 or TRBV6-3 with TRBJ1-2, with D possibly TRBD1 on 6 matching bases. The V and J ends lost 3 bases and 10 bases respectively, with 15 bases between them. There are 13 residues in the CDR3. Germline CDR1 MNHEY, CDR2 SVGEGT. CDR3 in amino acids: CASSYRSGGAYTF. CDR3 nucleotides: TGTGCCAGCAGTTATCGATCGGGGGGCGCCTACACCTTC.

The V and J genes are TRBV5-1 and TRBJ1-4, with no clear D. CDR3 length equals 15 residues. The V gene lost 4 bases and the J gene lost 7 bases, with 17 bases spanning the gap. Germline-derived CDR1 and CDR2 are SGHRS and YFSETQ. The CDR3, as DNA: TGCGCCAGCAGCCTCTTAGGAGAGTTCCTTGAAAAACTGTTTTTT. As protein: CASSLLGEFLEKLFF. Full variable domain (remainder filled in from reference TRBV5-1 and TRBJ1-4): KAGVTQTPRYLIKTRGQQVTLSCSPISGHRSVSWYQQTPGQGLQFLFEYFSETQRNKGNFPGRFSGRQFSNSRSEMNVSTLELGDSALYLCASSLLGEFLEKLFFGSGTQLSVL.

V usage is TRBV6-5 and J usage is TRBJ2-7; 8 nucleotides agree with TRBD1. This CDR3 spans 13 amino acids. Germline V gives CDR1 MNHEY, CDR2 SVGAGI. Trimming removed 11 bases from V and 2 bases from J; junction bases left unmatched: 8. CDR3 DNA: TGTGCCGCCAGGGGACAGGAGACCTACGAGCAGTACTTC. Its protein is CAARGQETYEQYF.

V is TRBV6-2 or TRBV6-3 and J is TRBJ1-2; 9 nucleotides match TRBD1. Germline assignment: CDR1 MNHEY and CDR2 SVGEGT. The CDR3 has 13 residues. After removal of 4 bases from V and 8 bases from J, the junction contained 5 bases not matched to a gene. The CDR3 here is CASSSTGGWGYTF. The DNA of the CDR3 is TGTGCCAGCAGTTCGACAGGGGGATGGGGCTACACCTTC.

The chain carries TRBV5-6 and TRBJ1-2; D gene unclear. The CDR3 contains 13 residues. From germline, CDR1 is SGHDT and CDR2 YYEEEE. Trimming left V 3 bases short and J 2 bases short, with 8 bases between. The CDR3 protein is CASSSVLNYGYTF. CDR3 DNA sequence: TGTGCCAGCAGCTCTGTATTAAACTATGGCTACACCTTC.

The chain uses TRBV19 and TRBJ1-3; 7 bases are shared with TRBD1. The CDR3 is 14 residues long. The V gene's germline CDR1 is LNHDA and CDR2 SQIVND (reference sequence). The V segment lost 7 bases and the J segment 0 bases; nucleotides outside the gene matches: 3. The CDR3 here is CASMRDSSGNTIYF. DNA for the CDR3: TGTGCCAGTATGAGGGACAGCTCTGGAAACACCATATATTTT.

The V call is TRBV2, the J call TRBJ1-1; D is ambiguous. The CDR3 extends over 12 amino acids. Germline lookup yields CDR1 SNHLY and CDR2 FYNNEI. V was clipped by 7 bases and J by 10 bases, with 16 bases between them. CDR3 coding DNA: TGTGCCAGCACCTTTGGGAGGACTCGAGCTTTCTTT. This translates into CASTFGRTRAFF.

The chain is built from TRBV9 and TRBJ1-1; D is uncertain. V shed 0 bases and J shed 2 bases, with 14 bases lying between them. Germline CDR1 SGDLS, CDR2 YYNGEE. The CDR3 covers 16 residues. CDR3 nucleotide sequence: TGTGCCAGCAGCGTAGCCGGGAATACTATTAACACTGAAGCTTTCTTT. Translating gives CASSVAGNTINTEAFF.

In DNA form, the CDR3 reads TGTGCCAGCAGTTTTAGACAGATGAACACTGAAGCTTTCTTT. This encodes CASSFRQMNTEAFF. The chain combines TRBV27 with TRBJ1-1, with D perhaps matching TRBD1 (5 bases). V lost 3 bases and J 0 bases, leaving 8 bases between the germline ends. The CDR3 has 14 residues. Looked up from germline, CDR1 is MNHEY and CDR2 is SMNVEV (reference sequence).

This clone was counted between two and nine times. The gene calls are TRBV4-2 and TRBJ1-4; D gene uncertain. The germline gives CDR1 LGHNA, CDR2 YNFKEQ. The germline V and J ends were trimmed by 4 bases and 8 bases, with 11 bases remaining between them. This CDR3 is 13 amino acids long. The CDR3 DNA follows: TGTGCCAGCAGCCCCTTTGGCCTCGAAAAACTGTTTTTT. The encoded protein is CASSPFGLEKLFF.

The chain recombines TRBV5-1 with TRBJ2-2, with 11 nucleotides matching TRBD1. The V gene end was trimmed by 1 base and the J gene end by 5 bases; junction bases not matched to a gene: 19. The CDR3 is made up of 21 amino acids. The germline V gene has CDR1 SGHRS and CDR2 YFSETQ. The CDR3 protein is CASSLPSRTGGAKGRTGELFF. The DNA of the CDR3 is TGCGCCAGCAGCTTGCCCTCACGGACAGGGGGCGCGAAGGGTAGGACCGGGGAGCTGTTTTTT.